A selection of T cell receptor beta chains follows, all from one sample in a study of blood T cell repertoires in COVID-19. TCRdb's table, derived via immunoSEQ multiplex PCR, lists solely in-frame clones and lacks some. The sample carries 65,000 to 90,000 clones, about 88% recorded once. Material for sequencing was peripheral blood. These TCRs come from a human donor in a cohort sampled during active COVID-19. Both conserved end residues are part of each CDR3. Each record gives: J gene, D gene, V gene, CDR3 length, clone size, CDR3 DNA, CDR3 protein. The D gene is left open where the match is weak. Clone size appears in some rows only: once, few, many, or a class for an expanded clone.

TRBJ1-2 NA TRBV12-3/TRBV12-4 13 NA TGTGCCAGCAGCCCAGGAGCGGGGCACGGCTACACCTTC CASSPGAGHGYTF
TRBJ2-3 NA TRBV5-1 14 NA TGCGCCAGCAGCTTGAGTGGGCAGCCAGATACGCAGTATTTT CASSLSGQPDTQYF
TRBJ2-1 NA TRBV4-1 12 once TGCGCCAGCAGCACTCTAGCGCAGGAGCAGTTCTTC CASSTLAQEQFF
TRBJ1-5 TRBD1 TRBV24-1 15 NA TGTGCCACCACCCAGGACAGGGTCGAAGGGCAGCCCCAGCATTTT CATTQDRVEGQPQHF
TRBJ2-7 TRBD2 TRBV5-4 15 once TGTGCCAGCAGCTTGGAGCTAGCGGGGGCCTACGAGCAGTACTTC CASSLELAGAYEQYF
TRBJ1-4 TRBD1 TRBV5-6 15 NA TGTGCCAGCAGCTTTGACAGGGGGAGGAGCGAAAAACTGTTTTTT CASSFDRGRSEKLFF
TRBJ2-7 NA TRBV4-3 14 NA TGCGCCAGCAGCCAAGCGATCGGGACCTACGAGCAGTACTTC CASSQAIGTYEQYF
TRBJ2-1 TRBD2 TRBV3-1/TRBV3-2 17 NA TGTGCCAGCAGCCATCCCTTAGCGGGGGGCCTCTACAATGAGCAGTTCTTC CASSHPLAGGLYNEQFF
TRBJ1-6 TRBD1 TRBV5-4 14 NA TGTGCCAGCAGCTCTTCGGGACAGGCCTTTGCCCTCCACTTT CASSSSGQAFALHF
TRBJ2-1 TRBD2 TRBV4-3 14 NA TGCGCCAGCAGCCAAGAACTAGCGAGCAATGAGCAGTTCTTC CASSQELASNEQFF
TRBJ2-6 NA TRBV19 16 NA TGTGCCAGCGACCCGGGACAAAGCTCTGGGGCCAACGTCCTGACTTTC CASDPGQSSGANVLTF
TRBJ2-7 TRBD2 TRBV27 14 NA TGTGCCAGCAGGCTAGCGGGAGGATCACCCGAGCAGTACTTC CASRLAGGSPEQYF
TRBJ1-2 TRBD1 TRBV28 15 NA TGTGCCAGCAGTTCGCCACAGGGGGCGCTGGCCGGCTACACCTTC CASSSPQGALAGYTF
TRBJ2-5 NA TRBV5-1 15 NA TGCGCCAGCAGCTTGACCGGGGGGCCGGAAGAGACCCAGTACTTC CASSLTGGPEETQYF
TRBJ1-2 TRBD1 TRBV5-1 14 NA TGCGCCAGCAGCATCTCCGGGACAGACTATGGCTACACCTTC CASSISGTDYGYTF
TRBJ2-7 NA TRBV30 12 once TGTGCCTGGAGTATACAGGGCCACGAGCAGTACTTC CAWSIQGHEQYF
TRBJ2-7 NA TRBV30 13 NA TGTGCCTGGAGGCTCGGGCGGGACTACGAGCAGTACTTC CAWRLGRDYEQYF
TRBJ2-1 NA TRBV7-2 11 NA TGTGCCAGCAGCCTGACAACCGAGCAGTTCTTC CASSLTTEQFF
TRBJ2-7 NA TRBV7-8 13 NA TGTGCCAGCAGCTTAAAACTGGGGGGCGAGCAGTACTTC CASSLKLGGEQYF
TRBJ2-3 NA TRBV5-1 14 NA TGCGCCAGCAGCTTCGACAGAAGCACAGATACGCAGTATTTT CASSFDRSTDTQYF
TRBJ1-2 NA TRBV5-1 14 NA TGCGCCAGCAGCTGGGGGACAACTAACTATGGCTACACCTTC CASSWGTTNYGYTF
TRBJ2-7 TRBD2 TRBV7-2 14 NA TGTGCCAGCAGCCCCCGGGGACTAACTGGGGAGCAGTACTTC CASSPRGLTGEQYF
TRBJ2-7 NA TRBV6-5 13 NA TGTGCAAGCTCCCAGGGGCCATTCTACGAGCAGTACTTC CASSQGPFYEQYF
TRBJ1-4 NA TRBV5-1 16 few TGCGCCAGCAGCTTGGCCGCGGGCGACGGTAATGAAAAACTGTTTTTT CASSLAAGDGNEKLFF
TRBJ2-2 TRBD2 TRBV3-1/TRBV3-2 15 NA TGTGCCAGCAGCCAAGCGGCTAGCGGTGCGAGGGAGCTGTTTTTT CASSQAASGARELFF
TRBJ2-3 TRBD1 TRBV2 15 NA TGTGCCAGCACTGACAGGGGGCTTAGCACAGATACGCAGTATTTT CASTDRGLSTDTQYF
TRBJ1-1 NA TRBV19 14 NA TGTGCCAGTAGTATACCGCAGGGTGGCACTGAAGCTTTCTTT CASSIPQGGTEAFF
TRBJ1-2 TRBD1 TRBV7-9 15 NA TGTGCCAGCAGCACCCTAGGACAGGGGGGGAATGGCTACACCTTC CASSTLGQGGNGYTF
TRBJ2-1 TRBD2 TRBV5-4 14 NA TGTGCCAGCAGTCCAGGACTAGCGGACAATGAGCAGTTCTTC CASSPGLADNEQFF
TRBJ2-3 TRBD2 TRBV27 16 NA TGTGCCAGCAGTTTGATGGGACTAGCTGCCACAGATACGCAGTATTTT CASSLMGLAATDTQYF
TRBJ2-7 TRBD2 TRBV6-6 14 NA TGTGCCAGCAGTCCACTAGCGGGAAGGTACGAGCAGTACTTC CASSPLAGRYEQYF
TRBJ2-2 NA TRBV7-9 16 NA TGTGCCAGCAGCCATATAAGGGGTCTGAACACCGGGGAGCTGTTTTTT CASSHIRGLNTGELFF
TRBJ1-3 TRBD1 TRBV6-5 14 NA TGTGCCAGCAGAGGGACAGACTCTGGAAACACCATATATTTT CASRGTDSGNTIYF
TRBJ2-7 TRBD2 TRBV2 17 NA TGTGCCAGCAGTGAGACTAGCGGGGGATTTCTCCCGAGGGAGCAGTACTTC CASSETSGGFLPREQYF
TRBJ1-5 NA TRBV6-1 16 NA TGTGCCAGCAGTGAATCGGCGCGGCCCCTCAATCAGCCCCAGCATTTT CASSESARPLNQPQHF
TRBJ2-7 NA TRBV6-5 12 NA TGTGCCAGCAGTTACGTAGGGGGCGAGCAGTACTTC CASSYVGGEQYF
TRBJ2-1 NA TRBV5-8 16 NA TGTGCCAGCAGCCGCCGGTCCCGATTATCCTACAATGAGCAGTTCTTC CASSRRSRLSYNEQFF
TRBJ2-3 NA TRBV19 14 NA TGTGCCAGTAGTATATTCCAGGGGACAGATACGCAGTATTTT CASSIFQGTDTQYF
TRBJ1-6 NA TRBV3-1/TRBV3-2 13 few TGTGCCAGCAGCCCGAACAGGGCTTCACCCCTCCACTTT CASSPNRASPLHF
TRBJ2-7 TRBD2 TRBV18 14 NA TGTGCCAGCTCACCACGGGACTACCCCTACGAGCAGTACTTC CASSPRDYPYEQYF
TRBJ1-4 NA TRBV19 16 NA TGTGCCAGTACCAAAGGACTCCGAACGACTAATGAAAAACTGTTTTTT CASTKGLRTTNEKLFF
TRBJ2-3 NA TRBV30 16 NA TGTGCCTGGACGGCCGGGAGCGGACATGGTGGTACTACGCAGTATTTT CAWTAGSGHGGTTQYF
TRBJ2-2 NA TRBV9 15 once TGTGCCAGCACCGACAGGGCGGGAGGCACCGGGGAGCTGTTTTTT CASTDRAGGTGELFF
TRBJ1-2 NA TRBV5-1 16 NA TGCGCCAGCAGCTTGGCCACAGGGCTGGTCCCCTATGGCTACACCTTC CASSLATGLVPYGYTF
TRBJ2-2 TRBD2 TRBV7-8 16 NA TGTGCCAGCAGCAAGGGACTAGCGGTAAACACCGGGGAGCTGTTTTTT CASSKGLAVNTGELFF
TRBJ2-7 NA TRBV5-1 14 NA TGCGCCAGCAGCTTGGGCACTCCCACCTACGAGCAGTACTTC CASSLGTPTYEQYF
TRBJ2-1 TRBD2 TRBV12-5 14 NA TGTGCTAGTGGTTTGGCTCCTAGCGGGGGGGAGCAGTTCTTC CASGLAPSGGEQFF
TRBJ2-2 NA TRBV6-2/TRBV6-3 14 NA TGTGCCAGCAGTTACGGCAGGAACACCGGGGAGCTGTTTTTT CASSYGRNTGELFF
TRBJ1-1 NA TRBV29-1 14 NA TGCAGCGTTGATAGGGCGGGTTATGGCGCTGAAGCTTTCTTT CSVDRAGYGAEAFF